This T cell receptor beta chain was found in a study of cytomegalovirus exposure and HLA in healthy donors. Broader study findings: In a later analysis, approximately 15,000 TCR beta sequences were associated with HLA alleles at 0.05 false discovery rate.

This clone has a single count. Its antigen is not identified. PCR employed 60 Vbeta and 13 Jbeta primers. Sequencing was performed with immunoSEQ multiplex PCR; in TCRdb, only in-frame clones are kept and a portion is missing. The sample consists of about 110,000 clones, 86% of them appearing once. Sequenced: PBMCs. The sequence derives from a man between 40 and 49 years old in good health and CMV-seronegative.

In DNA form, the CDR3 reads TGTGCCTGGAGCGCCAGCAGGTACAATTCACCCCTCCACTTT. Its translation is CAWSASRYNSPLHF. This rearrangement joins TRBV30 to TRBJ1-6; D not certain. V lost 3 bases to trimming and J lost 7 bases, with 13 bases between them. The germline CDR1 and CDR2 sequences are GTSNPN and SVGIG (reference sequence). The CDR3 covers 14 residues.